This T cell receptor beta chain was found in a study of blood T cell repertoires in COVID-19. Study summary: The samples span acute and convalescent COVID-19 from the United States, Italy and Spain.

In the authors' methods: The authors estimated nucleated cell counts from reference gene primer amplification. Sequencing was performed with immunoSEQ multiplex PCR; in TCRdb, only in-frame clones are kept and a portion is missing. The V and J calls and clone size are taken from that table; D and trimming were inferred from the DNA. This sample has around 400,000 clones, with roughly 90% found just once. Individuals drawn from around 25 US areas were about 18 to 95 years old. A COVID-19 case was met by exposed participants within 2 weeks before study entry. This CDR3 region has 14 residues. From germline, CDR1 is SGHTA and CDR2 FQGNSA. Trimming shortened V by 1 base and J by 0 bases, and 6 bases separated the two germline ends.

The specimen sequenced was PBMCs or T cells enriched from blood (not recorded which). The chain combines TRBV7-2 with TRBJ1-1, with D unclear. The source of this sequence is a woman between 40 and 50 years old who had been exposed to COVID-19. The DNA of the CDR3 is TGTGCCAGCAGCTTAGGGCTCGTGAACACTGAAGCTTTCTTT. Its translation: CASSLGLVNTEAFF.